The subject of this entry is one TCR beta chain. At one of its ends the junction is not consistent with the germline gene, which may arise from a read error. Germline V gene lookup returns CDR1 SGHRS and CDR2 YFSETQ. The CDR3 loop spans 15 amino acids. This sample stems from a study of blood T cell repertoires in COVID-19. As handled by the study authors: Estimates of nucleated cell counts were drawn from the amplification of reference gene primers. The protocol was immunoSEQ multiplex PCR, while the TCRdb copy is restricted to in-frame clones and leaves out a portion. V and J calls plus clone size are reproduced from that table; the DNA served to infer D and trimming. The sample shows 150,000 to 200,000 clones, almost 80% of them seen only once. The participants were between roughly 18 and 100 years old and came from about two dozen US areas. Participant reports of clinical history set cohort assignment. Resolution of symptoms, clearance, or two negative PCRs was present in recovered Cohort 3 donors.

What was sequenced was PBMCs or T cells enriched from blood (not recorded which). This TCR came from a woman aged 50 to 60 who had recovered from COVID-19. The chain links TRBV5-1 to TRBJ1-4; D is undetermined. Here the CDR3 reads CASSLGGVGGEKLFF. DNA for the CDR3: TGCGCCAGCAGTTTGGGCGGCGTCGGCGGAGAAAAACTGTTTTTT.